This TCR beta chain appears in the sequencing data of a study of blood T cell repertoires in COVID-19. Study in general: Material from acute and convalescent COVID-19 was sourced from the United States, Italy and Spain. T cells, B-cell-depleted T cells, or PBMCs supplied cDNA or gDNA.

As processed by the authors: It was from reference gene primer amplification that nucleated cell counts were estimated. Here immunoSEQ multiplex PCR was the method, and the copy in TCRdb shows in-frame clones only, minus some. V and J calls and clone size are those listed in that table; D and trimming were worked out from the DNA. The sample has some 100,000 clones; roughly 90% are singletons. The CDR3 length is 13 residues. Germline V lookup: CDR1 MDHEN, CDR2 SYDVKM. With 6 bases removed from V and 6 bases from J, the gap between germline ends came to 11 bases. Material for sequencing was peripheral blood. The genes are TRBV28 and TRBJ1-4; no clear D. This clonotype originated in a man aged 60-69 years with acute or convalescent COVID-19. The CDR3 DNA sequence: TGTGCCAGCAGGCTGAGTGTTGATGAAAAACTGTTTTTT. As protein: CASRLSVDEKLFF.